What follows are 10 T cell receptor beta chains derived from one specimen sequenced in a study of cytomegalovirus exposure and HLA in healthy donors. In the PCR, 60 Vbeta and 13 Jbeta primers were used. This table comes from immunoSEQ multiplex PCR, and its TCRdb copy is limited to in-frame clones, with some not included. The table shows 90,000 to 150,000 clones, with approximately 15% occurring only once. The sample taken for sequencing was PBMCs. The source of these receptors is a woman aged 18-29 years in good health and CMV-seronegative.

The chain employs TRBV28 and TRBJ2-2; D ambiguous. The length of the CDR3 is 14 residues. CDR1 is MDHEN, CDR2 SYDVKM, per germline. V lost 8 bases, J lost 0 bases, and 10 bases lay in between. The CDR3 protein is CASLTSANTGELFF. In DNA, the CDR3 is TGTGCCAGCTTAACTTCCGCGAACACCGGGGAGCTGTTTTTT.

This clone was observed a handful of times. The V call is TRBV29-1, the J call TRBJ1-1; D call uncertain. V lost 0 bases, J lost 6 bases, and 11 bases lay in between. CDR3 length equals 13 residues. Germline CDR1 reads SQVTM; CDR2 reads ANQGSEA. The chain's CDR3 is CSVEDPVVPEAFF. The DNA of the CDR3 is TGCAGCGTTGAAGATCCGGTGGTCCCTGAAGCTTTCTTT.

The rearrangement links TRBV4-2 to TRBJ1-1; D may be TRBD1 (6 bases). CDR1 is LGHNA, CDR2 YNFKEQ, per germline. Trimming removed 4 bases from V and 1 base from J, with 13 bases in between. The length of the CDR3 is 15 residues. CDR3 DNA sequence: TGTGCCAGCAGCCCCCGACAGGAAAGGAACACTGAAGCTTTCTTT. Its protein is CASSPRQERNTEAFF.

This clone has more than one count but fewer than ten. This chain connects TRBV19 to TRBJ1-3; D is perhaps TRBD1 (6 bases). The ends were cut back, 5 bases at V and 2 bases at J, with 16 bases in the middle. This CDR3 has 16 amino acids. CDR1 LNHDA and CDR2 SQIVND come from the germline V gene (reference sequence). The CDR3 sequence is CASSAPRTVAGNTIYF. Here the CDR3 DNA reads TGTGCCAGTAGTGCGCCCCGGACAGTCGCTGGAAACACCATATATTTT.

The sample holds a few counts of this clone. The chain recombines TRBV18 with TRBJ2-3; maybe TRBD1 (5 bases). This CDR3 region has 13 residues. Looked up from germline, CDR1 is KGHSH and CDR2 is LQKENI. V lost 0 bases to trimming and J lost 5 bases, with 6 bases between them. DNA of the CDR3: TGTGCCAGCTCACCACCGGGGCGAGATACGCAGTATTTT. Translated: CASSPPGRDTQYF. The full variable domain, completed using reference TRBV18 and TRBJ2-3, is NAGVMQNPRHLVRRRGQEARLRCSPMKGHSHVYWYRQLPEEGLKFMVYLQKENIIDESGMPKERFSAEFPKEGPSILRIQQVVRGDSAAYFCASSPPGRDTQYFGPGTRLTVL.

The gene calls are TRBV10-3 and TRBJ2-3; D might be TRBD2 (5 bases). CDR1 and CDR2 (germline): ENHRY, SYGVKD. This CDR3 spans 13 amino acids. V was trimmed by 7 bases and J by 6 bases, leaving 14 bases between them. CDR3 coding DNA: TGTGCCATCAATCGGGGAGAGCCCGATACGCAGTATTTT. Protein sequence: CAINRGEPDTQYF.

This CDR3 is CASSRRGSGNTIYF. The CDR3 DNA is TGTGCCAGCAGCCGGAGGGGCTCTGGAAACACCATATATTTT. The rearrangement links TRBV14 to TRBJ1-3, with D perhaps matching TRBD1 (5 bases). The CDR3 is 14 residues long. The germline V and J ends were trimmed by 4 bases and 0 bases, with 7 bases remaining between them. Looked up from germline, CDR1 is SGHDN and CDR2 is FVKESK.

The chain combines TRBV10-3 with TRBJ2-1, with a possible D match to TRBD2 (6 bases). The V and J ends lost 0 bases and 9 bases respectively, with 24 bases between them. Germline loops: CDR1 ENHRY, CDR2 SYGVKD. This CDR3 has 18 residues. CDR3 coding DNA: TGTGCCATCAGTGAGTCTGGCGGGGTGGAGCGGAGCGGGCGTGAGCAGTTCTTC. It translates to CAISESGGVERSGREQFF.

The chain employs TRBV28 and TRBJ2-1; 7 nucleotides align to TRBD2. The CDR3 sequence is 15 residues long. With V trimmed by 5 bases and J by 8 bases, 12 bases remained unmatched. CDR1 MDHEN and CDR2 SYDVKM come from the germline V gene. In nucleotides, the CDR3 is TGTGCCAGCAGTCCCCTGGCGGGAGTATACGATGAGCAGTTCTTC. Its protein product is CASSPLAGVYDEQFF. The full variable domain, in which reference TRBV28 and TRBJ2-1 provide the parts outside the CDR3, is DVKVTQSSRYLVKRTGEKVFLECVQDMDHENMFWYRQDPGLGLRLIYFSYDVKMKEKGDIPEGYSVSREKKERFSLILESASTNQTSMYLCASSPLAGVYDEQFFGPGTRLTVL.

This chain connects TRBV30 to TRBJ2-1, with D possibly matching TRBD2 (6 bases). Germline lookup yields CDR1 GTSNPN and CDR2 SVGIG (reference sequence). The V gene lost 4 bases and the J gene lost 9 bases, with 10 bases spanning the gap. The CDR3 sequence is 11 residues long. The CDR3 DNA reads as TGTGCCTGGAATACGGGGGTTGAGCAGTTCTTC. Amino acid sequence: CAWNTGVEQFF.